These 10 T cell receptor beta chains share one sample of origin, sequenced in a study of T cell responses to AZD1222 COVID-19 vaccine. Clones were read by immunoSEQ multiplex PCR, and TCRdb kept only the in-frame ones, dropping some. Found here are approximately 170,000 clones, approximately 93% of them singletons; the top ten hold around 4.3%. The specimen comprised peripheral blood, sampled on day 0 of AZD1222 vaccination. These receptors were taken from an adult in good health.

In its sample, this clone was seen once. V usage is TRBV15 and J usage is TRBJ1-5; no clear D gene. The CDR3 has 13 residues. Germline CDR1 LNHNV, CDR2 YYDKDF (reference sequence). The V gene lost 1 base and the J gene lost 10 bases, with 11 bases spanning the gap. CDR3 sequence: CATSRVTAEPQHF. The CDR3 DNA follows: TGTGCCACCAGCAGAGTAACCGCAGAACCCCAGCATTTT.

The J gene is TRBJ2-1, the V gene TRBV7-9, with a possible D match to TRBD2 (7 bases). V dropped 7 bases and J dropped 7 bases, with 20 bases sitting between them. The CDR3 consists of 15 residues. From germline, CDR1 is SEHNR and CDR2 FQNEAQ (reference sequence). CDR3 DNA sequence: TGTGCCAGCACCCAAACCCGGGGGGCGCAGAATGAGCAGTTCTTC. Translation gives CASTQTRGAQNEQFF.

J is TRBJ1-2 and V is TRBV30, with D unclear. V lost 3 bases, J lost 4 bases, and 18 bases lay in between. Germline loops: CDR1 GTSNPN, CDR2 SVGIG (reference sequence). This CDR3 is built from 15 residues. For the CDR3, the DNA is TGTGCCTGGAGGAGGGCGGCGCTCGGCGGCTATGGCTACACCTTC. It yields the protein CAWRRAALGGYGYTF. The whole variable domain, filled in from reference TRBV30 and TRBJ1-2, reads SQTIHQWPATLVQPVGSPLSLECTVEGTSNPNLYWYRQAAGRGLQLLFYSVGIGQISSEVPQNLSASRPQDRQFILSSKKLLLSDSGFYLCAWRRAALGGYGYTFGSGTRLTVV.

The chain recombines TRBV18 with TRBJ1-1; D call uncertain. The ends were cut back, 3 bases at V and 2 bases at J, with 10 bases in the middle. The germline V gene encodes CDR1 KGHSH and CDR2 LQKENI. CDR3 length equals 14 residues. This CDR3 reads CASSPNGVNTEAFF. As DNA, the CDR3 is TGTGCCAGCTCACCTAACGGTGTTAACACTGAAGCTTTCTTT.

The chain links TRBV6-1 to TRBJ1-5; D is uncertain. The germline V gene encodes CDR1 MNHNS and CDR2 SASEGT. V gave up 0 bases and J gave up 9 bases, with 3 bases separating them. The CDR3 extends over 11 amino acids. The CDR3 DNA is TGTGCCAGCAGTGAAGCCCGGCCCCAGCATTTT. Its translation: CASSEARPQHF.

The chain uses TRBV27 and TRBJ1-3; 8 nucleotides align to TRBD1. Germline lookup yields CDR1 MNHEY and CDR2 SMNVEV (reference sequence). Trimming took 4 bases from V and 1 from J; bases not matched to a gene: 6. This CDR3 region has 16 residues. The CDR3 loop reads CASSSRQGLSGNTIYF. CDR3 nucleotide sequence: TGTGCCAGCAGTTCCCGACAGGGGCTGTCTGGAAACACCATATATTTT.

This chain links TRBV7-9 with TRBJ1-6; TRBD1 is a possible D gene (5 bases). The CDR3 loop spans 14 amino acids. Germline assignment: CDR1 SEHNR and CDR2 FQNEAQ (reference sequence). V lost 1 base and J 5 bases, leaving 6 bases between the germline ends. The CDR3 spells CASSLGGNNSPLHF. DNA of the CDR3: TGTGCCAGCAGCTTAGGGGGGAATAATTCACCCCTCCACTTT.

This rearrangement joins TRBV11-2 to TRBJ1-6; no definite D call. The CDR3 contains 12 residues. The germline V gene has CDR1 SGHAT and CDR2 FQNNGV. V was cut by 6 bases and J by 7 bases, with 7 bases left in between. Here the CDR3 reads CASSYRNSPLHF. In nucleotides, the CDR3 is TGTGCCAGCAGTTACCGGAATTCACCCCTCCACTTT.

The rearrangement uses TRBV3-1 (or the pseudogene TRBV3-2) and TRBJ2-7; D not resolved. Trimming took off 3 bases at V and 3 bases at J, with 21 bases between the two ends. The CDR3 spans 17 residues. Germline CDR1 reads LGHDT; CDR2 reads YNNKEL (reference sequence). CDR3 sequence: CASSQGSFGLDVYEQYF. CDR3 bases: TGTGCCAGCAGCCAGGGCTCGTTTGGTTTAGACGTCTACGAGCAGTACTTC.

The V gene is TRBV11-2, the J gene TRBJ2-3; 8 bases line up with TRBD2. CDR3 size: 18 residues. Trimming removed 4 bases from V and 2 bases from J; junction bases left unmatched: 14. Germline CDR1 is SGHAT and CDR2 is FQNNGV. This chain's CDR3 is CASSSPHLAGGPTDTQYF. In DNA form, the CDR3 reads TGTGCCAGCAGCTCCCCACATTTGGCGGGGGGACCCACAGATACGCAGTATTTT.